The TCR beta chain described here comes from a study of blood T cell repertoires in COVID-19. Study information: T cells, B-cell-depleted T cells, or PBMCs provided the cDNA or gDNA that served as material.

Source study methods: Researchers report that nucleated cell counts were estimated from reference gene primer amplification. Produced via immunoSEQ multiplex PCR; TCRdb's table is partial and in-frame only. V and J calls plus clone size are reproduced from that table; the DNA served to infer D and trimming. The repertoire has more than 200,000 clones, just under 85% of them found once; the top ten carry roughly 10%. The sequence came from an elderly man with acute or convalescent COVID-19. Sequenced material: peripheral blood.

CDR3 DNA: TGTGCCAGTAGCCGCGAGGGTGGGAGGGCCTACAATGAGCAGTTCTTC. Protein: CASSREGGRAYNEQFF. This sequence joins TRBV19 and TRBJ2-1; 7 nucleotides line up with TRBD2. Unmatched junction bases numbered 10, after V lost 6 bases and J lost 2 bases. The length of the CDR3 is 16 residues. The germline gives CDR1 LNHDA, CDR2 SQIVND (reference sequence).